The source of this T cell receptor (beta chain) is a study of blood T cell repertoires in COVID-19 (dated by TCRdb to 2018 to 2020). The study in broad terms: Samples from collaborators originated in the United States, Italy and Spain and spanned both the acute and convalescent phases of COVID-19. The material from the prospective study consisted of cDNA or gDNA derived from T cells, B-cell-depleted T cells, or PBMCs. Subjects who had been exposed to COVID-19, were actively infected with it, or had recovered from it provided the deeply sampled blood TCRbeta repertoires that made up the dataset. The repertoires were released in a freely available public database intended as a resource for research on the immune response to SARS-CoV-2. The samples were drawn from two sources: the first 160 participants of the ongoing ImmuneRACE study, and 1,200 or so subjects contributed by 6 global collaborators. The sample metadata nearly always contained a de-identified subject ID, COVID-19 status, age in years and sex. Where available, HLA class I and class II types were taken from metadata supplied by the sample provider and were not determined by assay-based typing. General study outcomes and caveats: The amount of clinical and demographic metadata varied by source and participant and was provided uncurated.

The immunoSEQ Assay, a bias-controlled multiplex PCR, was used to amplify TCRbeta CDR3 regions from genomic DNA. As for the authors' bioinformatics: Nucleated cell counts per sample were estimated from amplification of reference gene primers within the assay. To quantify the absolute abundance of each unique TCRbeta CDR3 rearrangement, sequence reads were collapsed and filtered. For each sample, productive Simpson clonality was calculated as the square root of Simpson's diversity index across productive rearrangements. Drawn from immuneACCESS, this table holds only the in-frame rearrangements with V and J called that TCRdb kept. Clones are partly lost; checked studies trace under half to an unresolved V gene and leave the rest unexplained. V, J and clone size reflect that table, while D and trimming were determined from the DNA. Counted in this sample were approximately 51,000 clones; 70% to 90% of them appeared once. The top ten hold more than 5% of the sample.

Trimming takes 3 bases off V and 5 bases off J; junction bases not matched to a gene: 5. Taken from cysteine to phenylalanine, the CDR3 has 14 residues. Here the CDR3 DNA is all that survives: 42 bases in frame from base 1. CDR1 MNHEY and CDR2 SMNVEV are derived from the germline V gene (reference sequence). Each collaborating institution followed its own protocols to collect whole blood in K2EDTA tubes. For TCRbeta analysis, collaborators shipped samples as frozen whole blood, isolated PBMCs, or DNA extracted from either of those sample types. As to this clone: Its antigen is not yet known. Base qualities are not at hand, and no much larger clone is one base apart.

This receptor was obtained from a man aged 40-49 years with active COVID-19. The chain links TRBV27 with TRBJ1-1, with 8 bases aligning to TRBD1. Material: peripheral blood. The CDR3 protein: CASSLSGGITEAFF. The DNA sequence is TGTGCCAGCAGTTTGTCAGGGGGCATAACTGAAGCTTTCTTT.